These T cell receptor beta chains were read from a single sample in a study of graft-versus-host responses after intestinal transplantation. These receptors have no identified antigens. Produced via immunoSEQ multiplex PCR; TCRdb's table is partial and in-frame only. This sample yields 90,000 to 120,000 clones, of which roughly 87% are seen a single time; less than 0.8% belongs to the top ten. The material was unstimulated CD4+ T cells sorted from spleen or lymph node cells, obtained before transplant. These receptors were taken from a human donor who was the organ donor for an intestinal transplant. The CDR3 runs from the conserved cysteine through the conserved F or W. The order of the fields is V gene, clone size, J gene, D gene, CDR3 protein, CDR3 DNA. D genes are given only for firm matches. Rows give clone size only sometimes, using once, few, many, or a class for an expanded clone.

v_call: TRBV9; clone_size: NA; j_call: TRBJ2-3; d_call: TRBD1; cdr3_aa: CASSYLLRGPTDTQYF; cdr3_nt: TGTGCCAGCAGCTACCTCCTCAGGGGGCCCACAGATACGCAGTATTTT
v_call: TRBV6-5; clone_size: NA; j_call: TRBJ1-4; d_call: TRBD1; cdr3_aa: CASKLGDSYEKLFF; cdr3_nt: TGTGCCAGCAAATTAGGGGACAGCTATGAAAAACTGTTTTTT
v_call: TRBV27; clone_size: NA; j_call: TRBJ2-3; d_call: NA; cdr3_aa: CASKGRVAAFDTQYF; cdr3_nt: TGTGCCAGCAAGGGGCGGGTAGCGGCCTTTGATACGCAGTATTTT
v_call: TRBV7-9; clone_size: NA; j_call: TRBJ1-6; d_call: TRBD1; cdr3_aa: CASSRNDRGYSPLHF; cdr3_nt: TGTGCCAGCAGCCGAAATGACAGGGGTTATTCACCCCTCCACTTT
v_call: TRBV10-2; clone_size: NA; j_call: TRBJ1-5; d_call: NA; cdr3_aa: CASRVGNQPQHF; cdr3_nt: TGCGCCAGCAGGGTTGGCAATCAGCCCCAGCATTTT
v_call: TRBV5-4; clone_size: NA; j_call: TRBJ2-3; d_call: NA; cdr3_aa: CASSLAAGSPSTDTQYF; cdr3_nt: TGTGCCAGCAGCTTGGCCGCCGGGTCCCCTAGCACAGATACGCAGTATTTT
v_call: TRBV7-9; clone_size: NA; j_call: TRBJ2-3; d_call: TRBD2; cdr3_aa: CASSSTQLAGSTDTQYF; cdr3_nt: TGTGCCAGCAGCTCCACCCAACTAGCGGGGAGCACAGATACGCAGTATTTT
v_call: TRBV6-5; clone_size: few; j_call: TRBJ1-2; d_call: NA; cdr3_aa: CASSYSMEGYGYTF; cdr3_nt: TGTGCCAGCAGTTACTCGATGGAGGGCTATGGCTACACCTTC
v_call: TRBV6-6; clone_size: NA; j_call: TRBJ1-1; d_call: TRBD1; cdr3_aa: CASRGTGGITEAFF; cdr3_nt: TGTGCCAGCAGGGGGACAGGGGGGATTACTGAAGCTTTCTTT
v_call: TRBV29-1; clone_size: NA; j_call: TRBJ1-1; d_call: TRBD1; cdr3_aa: CSVGQGTWTEAFF; cdr3_nt: TGCAGCGTCGGACAGGGGACGTGGACTGAAGCTTTCTTT
v_call: TRBV6-1; clone_size: NA; j_call: TRBJ1-6; d_call: TRBD1; cdr3_aa: CASSEFPDRGNSPLHF; cdr3_nt: TGTGCCAGCAGTGAATTCCCGGACAGGGGGAATTCACCCCTCCACTTT
v_call: TRBV11-3; clone_size: NA; j_call: TRBJ2-7; d_call: NA; cdr3_aa: CASSLGEQYF; cdr3_nt: TGTGCCAGCAGCTTAGGCGAGCAGTACTTC
v_call: TRBV2; clone_size: NA; j_call: TRBJ2-5; d_call: NA; cdr3_aa: CASSGRETQYF; cdr3_nt: TGTGCCAGCAGTGGAAGGGAGACCCAGTACTTC
v_call: TRBV11-2; clone_size: NA; j_call: TRBJ1-2; d_call: NA; cdr3_aa: CASSLDLGSGYTF; cdr3_nt: TGTGCCAGCAGCTTAGACTTGGGAAGTGGCTACACCTTC
v_call: TRBV5-6; clone_size: NA; j_call: TRBJ1-3; d_call: NA; cdr3_aa: CASSLPGFSGNTIYF; cdr3_nt: TGTGCCAGCAGCTTACCAGGGTTCTCTGGAAACACCATATATTTT
v_call: TRBV23-1; clone_size: NA; j_call: TRBJ2-7; d_call: TRBD1; cdr3_aa: CASSQSGTGICAYEQYF; cdr3_nt: TGCGCCAGCAGTCAATCCGGGACAGGGATATGTGCCTACGAGCAGTACTTC
v_call: TRBV19; clone_size: NA; j_call: TRBJ2-2; d_call: NA; cdr3_aa: CASSVKVAGELFF; cdr3_nt: TGTGCCAGTAGTGTCAAGGTGGCCGGGGAGCTGTTTTTT
v_call: TRBV25-1; clone_size: NA; j_call: TRBJ1-5; d_call: NA; cdr3_aa: CASSEAGGLGQPQHF; cdr3_nt: TGTGCCAGCAGTGAAGCCGGGGGCTTAGGTCAGCCCCAGCATTTT
v_call: TRBV6-5; clone_size: NA; j_call: TRBJ1-5; d_call: TRBD1; cdr3_aa: CASSDRQGKPQHF; cdr3_nt: TGTGCCAGCAGTGATCGACAGGGAAAGCCCCAGCATTTT